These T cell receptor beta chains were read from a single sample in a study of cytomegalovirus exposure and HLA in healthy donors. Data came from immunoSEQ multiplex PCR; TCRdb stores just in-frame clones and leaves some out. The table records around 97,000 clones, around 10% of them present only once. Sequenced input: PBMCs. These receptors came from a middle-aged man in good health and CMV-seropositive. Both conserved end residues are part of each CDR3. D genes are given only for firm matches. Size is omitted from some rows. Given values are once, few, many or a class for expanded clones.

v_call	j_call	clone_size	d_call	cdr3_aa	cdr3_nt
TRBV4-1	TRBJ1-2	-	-	CASSEPGKHALPGYTF	TGCGCCAGCAGCGAACCAGGGAAGCACGCCCTCCCTGGCTACACCTTC
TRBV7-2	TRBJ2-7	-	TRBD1	CASSLPLAGTGQLYEQYF	TGTGCCAGCAGCCTACCCTTGGCCGGGACAGGGCAACTCTACGAGCAGTACTTC
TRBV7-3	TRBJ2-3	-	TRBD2	CASSLGGSSGGTDTQYF	TGTGCCAGCAGCTTAGGTGGCTCTAGCGGTGGCACAGATACGCAGTATTTT
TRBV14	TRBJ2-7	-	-	CASPPGTYEQYF	TGTGCCAGTCCCCCGGGGACCTACGAGCAGTACTTC
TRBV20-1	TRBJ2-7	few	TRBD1	CSAPDRDEQYF	TGCAGTGCCCCTGACAGGGACGAGCAGTACTTC
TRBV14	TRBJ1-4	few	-	CASSQGGTGTNEKLFF	TGTGCCAGCAGCCAAGGTGGAACAGGAACTAATGAAAAACTGTTTTTT
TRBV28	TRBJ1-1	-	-	CASSLGQYIAFF	TGTGCCAGCAGTTTGGGCCAGTATATCGCTTTCTTT
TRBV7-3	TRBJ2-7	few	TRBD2	CASSSAGGDDEQYF	TGTGCCAGCAGCTCAGCGGGAGGGGACGACGAGCAGTACTTC
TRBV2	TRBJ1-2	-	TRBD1	CASSETTGDIPPNYGYTF	TGTGCCAGCAGTGAAACGACAGGGGACATTCCCCCTAACTATGGCTACACCTTC
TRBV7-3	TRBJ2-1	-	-	CASSSQTGMRGNEQFF	TGTGCCAGCAGCTCACAAACAGGGATGAGGGGAAATGAGCAGTTCTTC
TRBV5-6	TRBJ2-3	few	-	CASSLELAPATQYF	TGTGCCAGCAGCTTGGAATTAGCCCCGGCTACGCAGTATTTT
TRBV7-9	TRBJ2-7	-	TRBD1	CASSRNSGQGDPYF	TGTGCCAGCAGCCGAAACTCGGGACAGGGGGACCCGTACTTC
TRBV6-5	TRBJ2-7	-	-	CASSYSEYSYEQYF	TGTGCCAGCAGTTACTCAGAGTACTCCTACGAGCAGTACTTC
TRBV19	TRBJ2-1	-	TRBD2	CASSPSGLGNNEQFF	TGTGCCAGTAGTCCTTCGGGACTAGGTAACAATGAGCAGTTCTTC
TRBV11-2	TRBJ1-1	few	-	CASSFGTTAFF	TGTGCCAGCAGCTTCGGGACTACGGCTTTCTTT
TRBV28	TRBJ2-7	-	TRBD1	CASSLYGTGGYEQYF	TGTGCCAGCAGTTTATACGGCACAGGGGGCTACGAGCAGTACTTC
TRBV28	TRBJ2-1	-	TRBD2	CASSSSGRSNEQFF	TGTGCCAGCAGCTCTAGCGGGAGGTCTAATGAGCAGTTCTTC
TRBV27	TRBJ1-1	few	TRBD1	CASSLQGAQGVTEAFF	TGTGCCAGCAGTTTACAGGGGGCCCAAGGAGTCACTGAAGCTTTCTTT
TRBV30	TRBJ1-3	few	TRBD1	CAWNRGRETGNTIYF	TGTGCCTGGAACAGGGGGCGGGAGACTGGAAACACCATATATTTT
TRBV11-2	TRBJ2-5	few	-	CASSLVFLGGETQYF	TGTGCCAGCAGCTTGGTATTCCTGGGGGGAGAGACCCAGTACTTC
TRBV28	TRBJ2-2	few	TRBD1	CASSLWSGGGAGELFF	TGTGCCAGCAGTTTATGGTCAGGGGGTGGGGCCGGGGAGCTGTTTTTT
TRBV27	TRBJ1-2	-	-	CASSPRTGMLGYTF	TGTGCCAGCAGTCCACGGACCGGGATGTTGGGCTACACCTTC
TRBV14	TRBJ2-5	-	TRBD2	CASSYSSGQETQYF	TGTGCCAGCAGTTATTCTAGCGGCCAAGAGACCCAGTACTTC
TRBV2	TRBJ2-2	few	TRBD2	CASSGLAGGLTGELFF	TGTGCCAGCAGTGGACTAGCGGGAGGCCTCACCGGGGAGCTGTTTTTT
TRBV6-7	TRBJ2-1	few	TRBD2	CASRARAGLAGRGDEQFF	TGTGCCAGCAGAGCCCGGGCGGGCCTAGCGGGAAGAGGGGATGAGCAGTTCTTC
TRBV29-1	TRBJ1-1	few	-	CSVETATEAFF	TGCAGCGTTGAGACAGCCACTGAAGCTTTCTTT
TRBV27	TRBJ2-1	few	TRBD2	CASSLLTSGMGNEQFF	TGTGCCAGCAGTTTGCTTACTAGCGGGATGGGCAATGAGCAGTTCTTC
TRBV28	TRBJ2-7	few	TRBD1	CASSLSEGQPGRYEQYF	TGTGCCAGCAGTTTATCCGAGGGACAGCCAGGTAGATACGAGCAGTACTTC
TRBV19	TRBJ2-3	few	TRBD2	CASSMTSGSTDTQYF	TGTGCCAGTAGTATGACTAGCGGGAGTACAGATACGCAGTATTTT
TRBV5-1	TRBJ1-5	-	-	CASSPRGGDQPQHF	TGCGCCAGCAGCCCCAGGGGCGGCGATCAGCCCCAGCATTTT
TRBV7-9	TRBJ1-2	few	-	CASSLALQIANYGYTF	TGTGCCAGCAGCTTAGCCTTACAGATCGCTAACTATGGCTACACCTTC
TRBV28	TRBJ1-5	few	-	CASSLLGGDNQPQHF	TGTGCCAGCAGTTTATTGGGCGGGGACAATCAGCCCCAGCATTTT
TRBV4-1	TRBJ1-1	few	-	CASSQFGVEVTEAFF	TGCGCCAGCAGCCAATTCGGGGTGGAGGTCACTGAAGCTTTCTTT
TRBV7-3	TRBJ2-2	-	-	CASSFGGYTGELFF	TGTGCCAGCAGCTTTGGGGGGTACACCGGGGAGCTGTTTTTT
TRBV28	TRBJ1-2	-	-	CASSWAPSEYTF	TGTGCCAGCAGTTGGGCCCCGAGTGAATACACCTTC
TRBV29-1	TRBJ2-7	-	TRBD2	CSVPGTSGTYEQYF	TGCAGCGTTCCCGGGACTAGCGGAACCTACGAGCAGTACTTC
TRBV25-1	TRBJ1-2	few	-	CASSDSMDRLYGYTF	TGTGCCAGCAGTGACTCAATGGACAGATTATACGGCTACACCTTC
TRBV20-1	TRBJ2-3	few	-	CSASFTDTQYF	TGCAGTGCTAGCTTCACAGATACGCAGTATTTT
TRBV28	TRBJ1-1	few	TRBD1	CASSLTGVGNTEAFF	TGTGCCAGCAGTTTAACAGGGGTAGGGAACACTGAAGCTTTCTTT
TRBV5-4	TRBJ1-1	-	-	CASSQIIRGNTEAFF	TGTGCCAGCAGCCAGATCATCAGGGGTAACACTGAAGCTTTCTTT